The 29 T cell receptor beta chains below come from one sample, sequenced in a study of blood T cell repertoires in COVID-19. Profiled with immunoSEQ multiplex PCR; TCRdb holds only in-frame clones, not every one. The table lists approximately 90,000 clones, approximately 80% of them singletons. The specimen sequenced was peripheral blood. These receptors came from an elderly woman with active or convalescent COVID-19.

The CDR3 loop reads CATQRGGDTDTQYF. CDR3 nucleotides: TGTGCCACCCAACGCGGGGGGGACACAGATACGCAGTATTTT. This chain links TRBV21-1 with TRBJ2-3; no check of the table's D call, TRBD2, against the DNA was made. TRBV21-1 is deemed a pseudogene. There are 14 residues in the CDR3.

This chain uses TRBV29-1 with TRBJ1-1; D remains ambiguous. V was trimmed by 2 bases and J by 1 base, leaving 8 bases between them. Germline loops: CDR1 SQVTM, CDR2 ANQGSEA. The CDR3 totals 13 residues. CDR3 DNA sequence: TGCAGCGTTGAACAACATTCGAACACTGAAGCTTTCTTT. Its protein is CSVEQHSNTEAFF.

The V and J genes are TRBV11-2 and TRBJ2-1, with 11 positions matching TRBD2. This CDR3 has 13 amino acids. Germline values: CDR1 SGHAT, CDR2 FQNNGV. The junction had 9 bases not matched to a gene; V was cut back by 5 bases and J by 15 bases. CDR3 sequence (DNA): TGTGCCAGCAGCATCCAGACTAGCGGGGTCCCGTTCTTC. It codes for CASSIQTSGVPFF.

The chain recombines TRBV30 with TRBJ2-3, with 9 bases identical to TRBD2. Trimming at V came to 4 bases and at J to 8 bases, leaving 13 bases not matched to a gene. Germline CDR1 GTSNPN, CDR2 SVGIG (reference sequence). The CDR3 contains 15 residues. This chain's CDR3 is CAWILGGGRASTQYF. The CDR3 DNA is TGTGCCTGGATCTTAGGCGGCGGGAGGGCCTCTACGCAGTATTTT.

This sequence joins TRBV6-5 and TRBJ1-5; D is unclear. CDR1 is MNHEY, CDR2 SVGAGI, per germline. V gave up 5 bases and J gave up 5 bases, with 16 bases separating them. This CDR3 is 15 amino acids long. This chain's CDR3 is CASSKLSSRDQPQHF. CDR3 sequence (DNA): TGTGCCAGCAGTAAACTCAGCTCGAGGGATCAGCCCCAGCATTTT.

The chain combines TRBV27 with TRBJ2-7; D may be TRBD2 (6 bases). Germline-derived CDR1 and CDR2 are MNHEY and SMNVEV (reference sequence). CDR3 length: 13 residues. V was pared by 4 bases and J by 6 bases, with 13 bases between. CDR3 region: CASSSSLGGEQYF. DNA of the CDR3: TGTGCCAGCAGTTCATCACTGGGGGGCGAGCAGTACTTC.

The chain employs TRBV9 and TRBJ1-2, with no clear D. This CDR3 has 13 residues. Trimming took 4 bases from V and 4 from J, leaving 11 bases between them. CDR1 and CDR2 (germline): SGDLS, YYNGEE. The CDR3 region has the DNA TGTGCCAGCAGCCCCGACACCGTCTATGGCTACACCTTC. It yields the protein CASSPDTVYGYTF.

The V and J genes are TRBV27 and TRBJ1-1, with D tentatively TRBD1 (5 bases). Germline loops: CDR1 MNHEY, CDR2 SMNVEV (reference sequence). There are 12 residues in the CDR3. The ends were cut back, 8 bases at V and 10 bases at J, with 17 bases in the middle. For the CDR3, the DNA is TGTGCCAGCGGGCCCAGCCGCCAGGGAGCTTTCTTT. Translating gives CASGPSRQGAFF.

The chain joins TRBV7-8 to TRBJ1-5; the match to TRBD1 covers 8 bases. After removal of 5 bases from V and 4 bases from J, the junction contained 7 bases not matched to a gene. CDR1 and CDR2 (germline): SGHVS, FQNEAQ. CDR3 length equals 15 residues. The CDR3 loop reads CASSPGQGLNQPQHF. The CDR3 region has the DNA TGTGCCAGCAGCCCCGGACAGGGACTAAATCAGCCCCAGCATTTT.

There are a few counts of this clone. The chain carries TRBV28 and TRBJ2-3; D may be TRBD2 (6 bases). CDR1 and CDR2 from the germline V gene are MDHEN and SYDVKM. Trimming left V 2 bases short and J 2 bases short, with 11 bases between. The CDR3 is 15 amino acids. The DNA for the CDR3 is TGTGCCAGCAGTTTAGGGCGGGGATCCACAGATACGCAGTATTTT. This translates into CASSLGRGSTDTQYF.

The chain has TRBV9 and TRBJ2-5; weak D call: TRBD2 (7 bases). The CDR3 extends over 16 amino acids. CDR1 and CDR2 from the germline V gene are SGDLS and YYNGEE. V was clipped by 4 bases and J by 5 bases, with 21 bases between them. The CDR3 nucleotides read TGTGCCAGCAGCAAAAACCCGGGGGGCCCCAGGGAGACCCAGTACTTC. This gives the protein CASSKNPGGPRETQYF.

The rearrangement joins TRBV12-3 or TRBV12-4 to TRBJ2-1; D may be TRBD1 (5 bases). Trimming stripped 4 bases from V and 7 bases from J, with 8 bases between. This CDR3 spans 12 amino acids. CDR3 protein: CASSSQENEQFF. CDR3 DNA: TGTGCCAGCAGTTCACAGGAAAATGAGCAGTTCTTC.

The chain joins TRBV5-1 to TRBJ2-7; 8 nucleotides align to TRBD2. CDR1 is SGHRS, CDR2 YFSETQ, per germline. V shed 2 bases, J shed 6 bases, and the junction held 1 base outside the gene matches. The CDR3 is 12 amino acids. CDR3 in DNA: TGCGCCAGCAGCTTCCGGGGGGGCGAGCAGTACTTC. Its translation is CASSFRGGEQYF.

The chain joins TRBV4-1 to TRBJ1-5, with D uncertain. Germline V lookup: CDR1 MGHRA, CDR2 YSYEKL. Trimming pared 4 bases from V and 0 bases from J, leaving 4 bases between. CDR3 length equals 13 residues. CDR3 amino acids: CASSPNSNQPQHF. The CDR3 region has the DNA TGCGCCAGCAGCCCAAATAGCAATCAGCCCCAGCATTTT.

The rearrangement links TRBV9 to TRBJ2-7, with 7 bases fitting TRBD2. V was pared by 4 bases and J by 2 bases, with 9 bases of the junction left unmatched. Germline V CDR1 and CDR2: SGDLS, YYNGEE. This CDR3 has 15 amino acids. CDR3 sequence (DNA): TGTGCCAGCAGCTTGGGGGGGGACCGCCCCTACGAGCAGTACTTC. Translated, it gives CASSLGGDRPYEQYF. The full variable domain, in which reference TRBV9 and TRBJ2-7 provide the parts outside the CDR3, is DSGVTQTPKHLITATGQRVTLRCSPRSGDLSVYWYQQSLDQGLQFLIQYYNGEERAKGNILERFSAQQFPDLHSELNLSSLELGDSALYFCASSLGGDRPYEQYFGPGTRLTVT.

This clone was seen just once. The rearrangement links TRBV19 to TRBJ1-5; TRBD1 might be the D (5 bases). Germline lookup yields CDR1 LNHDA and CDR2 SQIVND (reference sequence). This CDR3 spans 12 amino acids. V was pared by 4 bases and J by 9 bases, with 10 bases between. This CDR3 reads CASSNGGPPQHF. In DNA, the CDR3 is TGTGCCAGTAGTAACGGGGGTCCGCCCCAGCATTTT.

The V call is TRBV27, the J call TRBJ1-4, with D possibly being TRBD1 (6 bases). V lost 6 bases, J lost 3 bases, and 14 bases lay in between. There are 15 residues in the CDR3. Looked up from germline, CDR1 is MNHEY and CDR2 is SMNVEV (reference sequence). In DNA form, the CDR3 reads TGTGCCAGCAGATGGGGGGGCAGGGCTAATGAAAAACTGTTTTTT. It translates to CASRWGGRANEKLFF. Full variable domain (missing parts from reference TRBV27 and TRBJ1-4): EAQVTQNPRYLITVTGKKLTVTCSQNMNHEYMSWYRQDPGLGLRQIYYSMNVEVTDKGDVPEGYKVSRKEKRNFPLILESPSPNQTSLYFCASRWGGRANEKLFFGSGTQLSVL.

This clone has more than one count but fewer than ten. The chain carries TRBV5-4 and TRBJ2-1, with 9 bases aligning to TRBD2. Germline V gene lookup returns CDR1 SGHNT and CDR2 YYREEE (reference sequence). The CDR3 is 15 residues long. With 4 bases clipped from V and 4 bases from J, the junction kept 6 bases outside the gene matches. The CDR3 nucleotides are TGTGCCAGCAGCCTAGTAGCGGGAGTTTACAATGAGCAGTTCTTC. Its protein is CASSLVAGVYNEQFF. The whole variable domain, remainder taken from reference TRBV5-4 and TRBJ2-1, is ETGVTQSPTHLIKTRGQQVTLRCSSQSGHNTVSWYQQALGQGPQFIFQYYREEENGRGNFPPRFSGLQFPNYSSELNVNALELDDSALYLCASSLVAGVYNEQFFGPGTRLTVL.

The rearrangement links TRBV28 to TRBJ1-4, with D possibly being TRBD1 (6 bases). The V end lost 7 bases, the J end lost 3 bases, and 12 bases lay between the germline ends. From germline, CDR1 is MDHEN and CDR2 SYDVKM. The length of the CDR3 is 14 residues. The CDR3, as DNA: TGTGCCAGCAACACGAGGGGGTCTAATGAAAAACTGTTTTTT. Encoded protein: CASNTRGSNEKLFF.

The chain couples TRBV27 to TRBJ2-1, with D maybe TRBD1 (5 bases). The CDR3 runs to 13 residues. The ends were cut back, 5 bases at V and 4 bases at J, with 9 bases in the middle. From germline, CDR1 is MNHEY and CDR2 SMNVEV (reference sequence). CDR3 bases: TGTGCCAGCAGTACCCGACAGTACAATGAGCAGTTCTTC. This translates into CASSTRQYNEQFF.

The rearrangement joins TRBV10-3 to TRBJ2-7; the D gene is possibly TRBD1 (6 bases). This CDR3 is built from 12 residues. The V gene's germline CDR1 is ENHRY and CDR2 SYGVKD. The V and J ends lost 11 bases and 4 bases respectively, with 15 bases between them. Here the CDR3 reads CASGRGGYEQYF. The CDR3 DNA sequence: TGTGCCTCGGGCAGGGGTGGATACGAGCAGTACTTC.

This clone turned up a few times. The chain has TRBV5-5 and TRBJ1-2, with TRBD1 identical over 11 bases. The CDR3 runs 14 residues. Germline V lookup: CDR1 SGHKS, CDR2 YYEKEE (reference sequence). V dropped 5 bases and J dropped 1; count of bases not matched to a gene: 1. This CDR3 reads CASRGTGGNYGYTF. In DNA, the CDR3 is TGTGCCAGCAGGGGGACAGGGGGTAACTATGGCTACACCTTC.

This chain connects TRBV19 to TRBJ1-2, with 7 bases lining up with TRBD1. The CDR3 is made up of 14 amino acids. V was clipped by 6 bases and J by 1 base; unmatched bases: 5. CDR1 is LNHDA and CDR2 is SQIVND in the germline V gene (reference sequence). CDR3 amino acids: CASRRDRHNYGYTF. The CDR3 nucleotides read TGTGCCAGTAGACGGGACAGACATAACTATGGCTACACCTTC.

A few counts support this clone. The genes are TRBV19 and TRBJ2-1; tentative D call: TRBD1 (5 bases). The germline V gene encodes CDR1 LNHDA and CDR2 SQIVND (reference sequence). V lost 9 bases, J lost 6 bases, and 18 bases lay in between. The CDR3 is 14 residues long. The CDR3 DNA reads TGTGCCAGCCAGGTAGTGGGGCTAGTCAATGAGCAGTTCTTC. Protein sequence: CASQVVGLVNEQFF.

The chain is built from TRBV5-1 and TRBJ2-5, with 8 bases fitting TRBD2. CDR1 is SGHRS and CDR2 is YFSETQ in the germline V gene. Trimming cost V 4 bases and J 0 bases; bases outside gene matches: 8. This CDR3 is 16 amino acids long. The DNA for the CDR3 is TGCGCCAGCAGCGGTAGCGGGACACTGTACCAAGAGACCCAGTACTTC. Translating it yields CASSGSGTLYQETQYF.

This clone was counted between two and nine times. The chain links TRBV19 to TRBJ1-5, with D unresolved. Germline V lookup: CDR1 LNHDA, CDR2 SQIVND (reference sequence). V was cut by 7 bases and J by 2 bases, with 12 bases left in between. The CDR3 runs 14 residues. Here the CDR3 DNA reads TGTGCCAGTAAGCCTCTCATAGGCAATCAGCCCCAGCATTTT. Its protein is CASKPLIGNQPQHF. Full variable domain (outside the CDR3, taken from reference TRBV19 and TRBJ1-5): DGGITQSPKYLFRKEGQNVTLSCEQNLNHDAMYWYRQDPGQGLRLIYYSQIVNDFQKGDIAEGYSVSREKKESFPLTVTSAQKNPTAFYLCASKPLIGNQPQHFGDGTRLSIL.

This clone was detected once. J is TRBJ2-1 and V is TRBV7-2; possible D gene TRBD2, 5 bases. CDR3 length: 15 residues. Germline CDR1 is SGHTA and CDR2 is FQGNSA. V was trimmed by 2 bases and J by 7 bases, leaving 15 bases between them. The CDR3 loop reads CASSLSGADVNEQFF. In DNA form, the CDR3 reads TGTGCCAGCAGCTTAAGCGGAGCGGATGTTAATGAGCAGTTCTTC.

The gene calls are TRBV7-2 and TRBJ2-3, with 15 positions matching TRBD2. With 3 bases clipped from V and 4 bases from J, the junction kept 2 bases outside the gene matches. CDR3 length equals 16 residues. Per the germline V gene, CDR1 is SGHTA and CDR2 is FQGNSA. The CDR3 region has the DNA TGTGCCAGCAGCTTGGGACTAGCGGGAGGCGCAGATACGCAGTATTTT. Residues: CASSLGLAGGADTQYF.

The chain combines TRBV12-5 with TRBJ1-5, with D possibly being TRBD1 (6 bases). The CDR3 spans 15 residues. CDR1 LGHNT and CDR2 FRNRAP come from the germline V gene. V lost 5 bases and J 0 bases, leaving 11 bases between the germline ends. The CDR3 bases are TGTGCTAGTGGTCCCAACAGGGTTAGCAATCAGCCCCAGCATTTT. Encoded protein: CASGPNRVSNQPQHF.